One sample yielded the 28 T cell receptor beta chains listed below, sequenced in a study of T cell repertoires in cytomegalovirus infection. TCRdb reanalysed the reads using MiXCR and keeps one entry per CDR3 protein. The table lists over 300,000 distinct CDR3 sequences, 8% to 10% of them singletons. The sequenced material came from PBMCs. All receptors come from a human donor in good health (CMV status not recorded). Some clones in this sample may be carry-over from other donors' samples.

With regard to this clonotype: The CDR3 does not end in the conserved phenylalanine or tryptophan, so this is likely a read error. V and J are TRBV7-8 and TRBJ1-1, with 7 bases matching TRBD1. The CDR3 runs to 15 residues. CDR1 SGHVS and CDR2 FQNEAQ come from the germline V gene. The trim removed 5 bases at V and 4 bases at J, leaving 10 bases unmatched. DNA of the CDR3: TGTGCCAGCAGCCCGATACAGGGGCTGGGCACTGAAGCTTTCCTT. Translation: CASSPIQGLGTEAFL.

This clonotype was seen ten or more times. The gene calls are TRBV7-2 and TRBJ1-6; TRBD1 is a possible D gene (5 bases). CDR3 length: 16 amino acids. Germline loops: CDR1 SGHTA, CDR2 FQGNSA. V was shortened by 3 bases and J by 0 bases, with 9 bases between the two germline ends. The CDR3 sequence is CASSLGTSSYNSPLHF. The CDR3 nucleotides read TGTGCCAGCAGCTTGGGGACCAGCTCCTATAATTCACCCCTCCACTTT.

This clonotype appeared many times. This chain connects TRBV7-2 to TRBJ2-5, with 13 bases fitting TRBD2. CDR1 is SGHTA and CDR2 is FQGNSA in the germline V gene. The CDR3 extends over 16 amino acids. V was clipped by 2 bases and J by 2 bases; unmatched bases: 2. Here the CDR3 reads CASSLSLAGGQETQYF. In DNA form, the CDR3 reads TGTGCCAGCAGCTTATCACTAGCGGGGGGGCAAGAGACCCAGTACTTC.

This clonotype was picked up many times. The rearrangement links TRBV2 to TRBJ2-5; D gene unclear. V shed 4 bases and J shed 2 bases, with 2 bases lying between them. CDR1 is SNHLY, CDR2 FYNNEI, per germline. The CDR3 covers 11 residues. CDR3 protein: CASSGQETQYF. The CDR3 DNA is TGTGCCAGCAGTGGTCAAGAGACCCAGTACTTC.

The chain has TRBV6-6 and TRBJ2-7, with D possibly matching TRBD1 (5 bases). Germline assignment: CDR1 MNHNY and CDR2 SVGAGI (reference sequence). The CDR3 has 15 amino acids. Trimming removed 4 bases from V and 3 bases from J, with 16 bases in between. The CDR3 nucleotides are TGTGCCAGCAGTTCCGTCACAGGAAGGTTCTACGAGCAGTACTTC. Amino acids: CASSSVTGRFYEQYF.

This clonotype was counted at least ten times. The CDR3 DNA follows: TGTGCCAGCAGCTTGAATAGTCCGGATACGCAGTATTTT. Amino acid sequence: CASSLNSPDTQYF. The rearrangement joins TRBV11-2 to TRBJ2-3, with D uncertain. Germline V gene sequence: CDR1 SGHAT, CDR2 FQNNGV. V gave up 3 bases and J gave up 6 bases, with 10 bases separating them. CDR3 size: 13 residues.

The chain is built from TRBV14 and TRBJ1-4, with no clear D. This CDR3 spans 15 amino acids. Trimming left V 5 bases short and J 8 bases short, with 18 bases between. Germline lookup yields CDR1 SGHDN and CDR2 FVKESK. The CDR3 reads CASSTRSARREKLFF. For the CDR3, the DNA is TGTGCCAGCAGCACCCGGTCCGCTAGACGGGAAAAACTGTTTTTT.

The table lists this clonotype with a few counts. The genes are TRBV12-3 or TRBV12-4 and TRBJ1-1; no reliable D call. V lost 2 bases to trimming and J lost 1 base, with 11 bases between them. This CDR3 has 15 residues. CDR3 in amino acids: CASSLRSSANTEAFF. For the CDR3, the DNA is TGTGCCAGCAGTTTAAGGTCGTCCGCGAACACTGAAGCTTTCTTT.

In this sample, this clonotype turned up many times. The chain has TRBV7-6 and TRBJ2-3; 8 nucleotides match TRBD2. The CDR3 runs to 16 residues. Germline values: CDR1 SGHVS, CDR2 FNYEAQ. Trimming took 3 bases from V and 2 from J; bases not matched to a gene: 7. The CDR3 DNA reads TGTGCCAGCAGCTTCCGAATAGCGGGAACCACAGATACGCAGTATTTT. This encodes CASSFRIAGTTDTQYF.

This clonotype has more than one count but fewer than ten. CDR3 region: CAGTHQLQSGANVLTF. As DNA, the CDR3 is TGTGCCGGGACACATCAATTGCAATCTGGGGCCAACGTCCTGACTTTC. This chain links TRBV7-9 with TRBJ2-6; possibly TRBD1 for D (6 bases). V was pared by 11 bases and J by 1 base, with 18 bases between. The germline V gene has CDR1 SEHNR and CDR2 FQNEAQ (reference sequence). The CDR3 spans 16 residues.

In its sample, this clonotype was seen a few times. The chain couples TRBV11-2 to TRBJ2-1; D not resolved. The V gene lost 7 bases and the J gene lost 7 bases, with 8 bases spanning the gap. This CDR3 spans 11 amino acids. Germline CDR1 reads SGHAT; CDR2 reads FQNNGV. CDR3 nucleotides: TGTGCCAGCACCTCTTCGAATGAGCAGTTCTTC. Translated: CASTSSNEQFF. Full variable domain (missing parts from reference TRBV11-2 and TRBJ2-1): EAGVAQSPRYKIIEKRQSVAFWCNPISGHATLYWYQQILGQGPKLLIQFQNNGVVDDSQLPKDRFSAERLKGVDSTLKIQPAKLEDSAVYLCASTSSNEQFFGPGTRLTVL.

Ten or more counts support this clonotype. The chain carries TRBV7-2 and TRBJ2-3; D is unresolved. Germline V CDR1 and CDR2: SGHTA, FQGNSA. Trimming left V 1 base short and J 6 bases short, with 14 bases between. The CDR3 contains 15 residues. CDR3: CASSLGRSYGDTQYF. In nucleotides, the CDR3 is TGTGCCAGCAGCTTAGGCAGGAGCTACGGCGATACGCAGTATTTT.

This clonotype has ten or more counts. The V and J genes are TRBV7-2 and TRBJ2-3, with D perhaps TRBD1 or TRBD2 (5 bases each). V was shortened by 3 bases and J by 2 bases, with 6 bases between the two germline ends. Germline V lookup: CDR1 SGHTA, CDR2 FQGNSA. The CDR3 length is 13 residues. The CDR3 region has the DNA TGTGCCAGCAGCTTGGGACCCACAGATACGCAGTATTTT. This gives the protein CASSLGPTDTQYF.

The chain employs TRBV7-3 and TRBJ2-1; either TRBD1 or TRBD2 may supply D (7 bases each). This CDR3 is built from 16 residues. CDR1 and CDR2 (germline): SGHTA, FQGTGA. V lost 4 bases and J 0 bases, leaving 13 bases between the germline ends. CDR3 amino acids: CASSSRGGSSYNEQFF. CDR3 DNA: TGTGCCAGCAGCTCCAGGGGGGGTTCCTCCTACAATGAGCAGTTCTTC.

At least ten counts were recorded for this clonotype. The chain has TRBV7-9 and TRBJ1-1; possible D gene TRBD1, 5 bases. The germline CDR1 and CDR2 sequences are SEHNR and FQNEAQ (reference sequence). This CDR3 is 14 amino acids long. V was shortened by 4 bases and J by 2 bases, with 11 bases between the two germline ends. In nucleotides, the CDR3 is TGTGCCAGCAGCTCGGGGACTGACAACACTGAAGCTTTCTTT. Protein product: CASSSGTDNTEAFF.

This clonotype was seen ten or more times. The gene calls are TRBV7-8 and TRBJ2-5; possibly TRBD1 or TRBD2 for D (6 bases each). The CDR3 is 15 residues long. Trimming shortened V by 2 bases and J by 7 bases, and 17 bases separated the two germline ends. From germline, CDR1 is SGHVS and CDR2 FQNEAQ. In DNA form, the CDR3 reads TGTGCCAGCAGCTTAACGGGGGCTGGGGAGGTGACCCAGTACTTC. It codes for CASSLTGAGEVTQYF. Based on the CDR3 plus reference TRBV7-8 and TRBJ2-5, the full variable domain is GAGVSQSPRYKVAKRGQDVALRCDPISGHVSLFWYQQALGQGPEFLTYFQNEAQLDKSGLPSDRFFAERPEGSVSTLKIQRTQQEDSAVYLCASSLTGAGEVTQYFGPGTRLLVL.

This clonotype came up a few times. The chain joins TRBV20-1 to TRBJ2-1, with 11 bases fitting TRBD2. Germline CDR1 is DFQATT and CDR2 is SNEGSKA (reference sequence). Trimming at V came to 2 bases and at J to 1 base, leaving 4 bases not matched to a gene. The CDR3 is 16 amino acids. CDR3 amino acids: CSARKLAGASYNEQFF. CDR3 coding DNA: TGCAGTGCTAGAAAACTAGCGGGAGCGTCCTACAATGAGCAGTTCTTC.

The chain employs TRBV19 and TRBJ1-4; D uncertain. The germline V and J ends were trimmed by 4 bases and 8 bases, with 11 bases remaining between them. The CDR3 has 13 amino acids. Germline V lookup: CDR1 LNHDA, CDR2 SQIVND (reference sequence). DNA of the CDR3: TGTGCCAGTAGTAGCCAGGCTCGCGAAAAACTGTTTTTT. Translated: CASSSQAREKLFF.

This clonotype was detected only a few times. The genes are TRBV7-6 and TRBJ2-1; D is uncertain. The germline CDR1 and CDR2 sequences are SGHVS and FNYEAQ. The CDR3 extends over 12 amino acids. Trimming cost V 5 bases and J 9 bases, with 11 bases left between them. CDR3 coding DNA: TGTGCCAGCAGCCTGATGCAGCGTGAGCAGTTCTTC. It translates to CASSLMQREQFF.

This clonotype was recorded at least ten times. The chain couples TRBV7-2 to TRBJ2-5; unclear D gene. Trimming pared 1 base from V and 0 bases from J, leaving 6 bases between. CDR1 is SGHTA and CDR2 is FQGNSA in the germline V gene. The length of the CDR3 is 14 residues. The CDR3 bases are TGTGCCAGCAGCTTAGTCCCGAACCAAGAGACCCAGTACTTC. Translating it yields CASSLVPNQETQYF.

This chain links TRBV3-1 with TRBJ2-1; no reliable D call. The ends were cut back, 3 bases at V and 3 bases at J, with 12 bases in the middle. CDR1 is LGHDT and CDR2 is YNNKEL in the germline V gene (reference sequence). There are 15 residues in the CDR3. The DNA for the CDR3 is TGTGCCAGCAGCCACCTCCGACACATCTACAATGAGCAGTTCTTC. It encodes CASSHLRHIYNEQFF.

This clonotype showed up many times. This chain uses TRBV10-2 with TRBJ2-2; possible D gene TRBD2, 5 bases. This CDR3 has 13 amino acids. The germline V gene encodes CDR1 WSHSY and CDR2 SAAADI. V was pared by 3 bases and J by 5 bases, with 7 bases between. The CDR3 DNA is TGCGCCAGCAGTGACCGGGAAACCGGGGAGCTGTTTTTT. Amino acid sequence: CASSDRETGELFF.

This clonotype showed up many times. The chain couples TRBV7-3 to TRBJ2-3; no clear D. Between the trimmed V and J ends, which lost 5 bases and 0 bases, there was a span of 9 bases. This CDR3 region has 14 residues. Germline CDR1 SGHTA, CDR2 FQGTGA. CDR3 in DNA: TGTGCCAGCAGCCACGGGCTTAGCACAGATACGCAGTATTTT. Its protein product is CASSHGLSTDTQYF.

At least ten counts were recorded for this clonotype. The rearrangement links TRBV24-1 to TRBJ2-2; 11 bases align to TRBD1. Per germline, CDR1 KGHDR and CDR2 SFDVKD. With 1 base clipped from V and 4 bases from J, the junction kept 7 bases outside the gene matches. The CDR3 length is 18 residues. CDR3 in DNA: TGTGCCACCAGTGATTTCCGGACAGGGGGCTTCTCCACCGGGGAGCTGTTTTTT. This codes for CATSDFRTGGFSTGELFF.

The V gene is TRBV15, the J gene TRBJ1-3, with TRBD1 matching 11 bases. The CDR3 is made up of 17 amino acids. CDR1 is LNHNV and CDR2 is YYDKDF in the germline V gene (reference sequence). J gave up 4 bases and V 1 base, and 6 bases lay outside the gene matches. The CDR3 bases are TGTGCCACCAGCAGAGGTTTCCGGGACAGGGGGGGAAACACCATATATTTT. Protein sequence: CATSRGFRDRGGNTIYF.

The V gene is TRBV20-1, the J gene TRBJ1-1, with D possibly TRBD1 on 5 matching bases. This CDR3 is 14 amino acids long. V was trimmed by 1 base and J by 7 bases, leaving 16 bases between them. The germline V gene has CDR1 DFQATT and CDR2 SNEGSKA (reference sequence). CDR3 coding DNA: TGCAGTGCTAGAGTTCCCGGCCTCGGGGGTGAAGCTTTCTTT. This gives the protein CSARVPGLGGEAFF.

This clonotype was seen more than once but under ten times. For the CDR3, the DNA is TGCGCCAGCAGCCAGGGCGGCCAAGGGAGCTACACCTTC. This encodes CASSQGGQGSYTF. The rearrangement joins TRBV4-3 to TRBJ1-2; D not resolved. Trimming removed 3 bases from V and 9 bases from J, with 14 bases in between. Germline-derived CDR1 and CDR2 are LGHNA and YSLEER. The CDR3 sequence is 13 residues long.

This clonotype occurred many times. The chain uses TRBV12-5 and TRBJ1-5; D gene ambiguous. The germline gives CDR1 LGHNT, CDR2 FRNRAP. The CDR3 totals 12 residues. V shed 6 bases and J shed 0 bases, with 3 bases lying between them. CDR3 region: CASGVSNQPQHF. DNA of the CDR3: TGTGCTAGTGGGGTTAGCAATCAGCCCCAGCATTTT.